This TCR beta chain was sequenced for a study of identical twins. TCRdb reanalysed the 5' RACE reads using MiXCR and keeps one entry per CDR3 protein. This sample carries hundreds of thousands of distinct CDR3 sequences, under 9.5% of them seen once, and the ten largest clones take about 2.1%. There are a few counts of this clonotype. The same data also went into a second study, on yellow fever vaccine responses in identical twins.

The clonotype comes from a woman aged 18-29 years in good health. The source material was memory (CD45RO+) T cells sorted from blood.

CDR3 coding DNA: TGCGCCAGCAGCTTGGGGGGGCAGGCGTCGAACAATGAGCAGTTCTTC. It specifies CASSLGGQASNNEQFF. The J gene is TRBJ2-1, the V gene TRBV5-1, with a tentative D call TRBD1 (6 bases). The V end lost 0 bases, the J end lost 5 bases, and 15 bases lay between the germline ends. This CDR3 region has 16 residues. Looked up from germline, CDR1 is SGHRS and CDR2 is YFSETQ.